This T cell receptor (beta chain) was captured by sequencing in a study of blood T cells in healthy people across ages. CDR1 is KGHSH, CDR2 LQKENI, per germline. The length of the CDR3 is 16 residues. After removal of 3 bases from V and 7 bases from J, the junction contained 7 bases not matched to a gene. A second PCR of about 6 to 11 cycles used a sample-barcoded 5' primer and a J-beta primer mix. With 12 random nucleotides, a template-switch adaptor tagged each individual cDNA molecule. Each CDR3 protein gets one entry after TCRdb re-called the 5' RACE reads with MiXCR. This sample has about 1.6 million distinct CDR3 sequences, with around 36% found just once. The study, taken as a whole, reports: Long-lived donors had more naive CD4+ cells and higher diversity than aged donors. PBMCs left unsorted prevented a conclusive naive versus antigen-experienced comparison. With age, beta diversity per million T cells declined roughly linearly, significantly by approximately 40.

About this clonotype itself: No antigen is known for it.

The sample taken for sequencing was blood. The genes are TRBV18 and TRBJ2-1; 12 bases fit TRBD2. The sequence was obtained from a young woman in good health. The CDR3 sequence is CASSPGTGTSGNEQFF. The CDR3 bases are TGTGCCAGCTCACCCGGGACCGGGACTAGCGGGAATGAGCAGTTCTTC.